These T cell receptor beta chains were read from a single sample in a study of blood T cell repertoires in COVID-19. The method was immunoSEQ multiplex PCR; TCRdb's version includes in-frame clones alone and lacks a portion of them. In the table there are tens of thousands of clones, over 70% of which are singletons. What was sequenced was peripheral blood. The source is a man aged 80 or over with active or convalescent COVID-19. CDR3s include the opening cysteine and the closing phenylalanine or tryptophan. A D gene is named only where the DNA matches it firmly. Clone size, where shown, is once, few, many, or a class for clones that have expanded.

size: .; V: TRBV3-1/TRBV3-2; D: TRBD1; J: TRBJ2-1; CDR3: CASSQKAQGVSDEQFF; DNA: TGTGCCAGCAGCCAAAAGGCCCAGGGGGTTTCTGATGAGCAGTTCTTC
size: .; V: TRBV10-2; D: TRBD1; J: TRBJ2-2; CDR3: CASRTGVVTGELFF; DNA: TGCGCCAGCAGGACAGGGGTTGTCACCGGGGAGCTGTTTTTT
size: .; V: TRBV4-3; D: TRBD1; J: TRBJ1-1; CDR3: CASSQVSSGTVEAFF; DNA: TGCGCCAGCAGCCAAGTCTCCTCCGGGACAGTTGAAGCTTTCTTT
size: .; V: TRBV4-1; D: TRBD1; J: TRBJ1-4; CDR3: CASSRGGQGSEKLFF; DNA: TGCGCCAGCAGCCGCGGGGGACAGGGCAGCGAAAAACTGTTTTTT
size: .; V: TRBV7-2; D: .; J: TRBJ2-3; CDR3: CASSFLGGNTDTQYF; DNA: TGTGCCAGCAGCTTTCTAGGAGGAAACACAGATACGCAGTATTTT
size: .; V: TRBV14; D: .; J: TRBJ1-6; CDR3: CASSSYNSPLHF; DNA: TGTGCCAGCAGCTCATATAATTCACCCCTCCACTTT
size: .; V: TRBV7-6; D: .; J: TRBJ1-2; CDR3: CASSLTTGFDGYTF; DNA: TGTGCCAGCAGCTTAACCACAGGGTTTGATGGCTACACCTTC
size: .; V: TRBV5-4; D: .; J: TRBJ1-2; CDR3: CASREASAIYGYTF; DNA: TGTGCCAGCAGGGAGGCCAGTGCCATCTATGGCTACACCTTC
size: .; V: TRBV11-2; D: .; J: TRBJ1-5; CDR3: CASSLDGQPNQPQHF; DNA: TGTGCCAGCAGCTTAGACGGACAGCCAAATCAGCCCCAGCATTTT
size: once; V: TRBV5-1; D: .; J: TRBJ1-2; CDR3: CASSSTGRDDGYTF; DNA: TGCGCCAGCAGCTCAACAGGGAGGGACGATGGCTACACCTTC
size: .; V: TRBV6-5; D: .; J: TRBJ2-7; CDR3: CASSTRGGAYEQYF; DNA: TGTGCCAGCAGTACTAGAGGGGGGGCCTACGAGCAGTACTTC
size: .; V: TRBV12-3/TRBV12-4; D: TRBD2; J: TRBJ2-5; CDR3: CASSAGGQKTQYF; DNA: TGTGCCAGCAGTGCGGGGGGGCAGAAGACCCAGTACTTC
size: many; V: TRBV6-5; D: TRBD1; J: TRBJ1-2; CDR3: CASSYGQGAAGAGYTF; DNA: TGTGCCAGCAGTTATGGACAGGGGGCCGCCGGGGCTGGCTACACCTTC
size: .; V: TRBV23-1; D: TRBD2; J: TRBJ2-5; CDR3: CASSQSKRGFEIWSGQETQYF; DNA: TGCGCCAGCAGTCAATCAAAGCGGGGGTTCGAGATTTGGTCGGGCCAAGAGACCCAGTACTTC
size: .; V: TRBV13; D: TRBD1; J: TRBJ1-6; CDR3: CASSLGRDRGSSPLHF; DNA: TGTGCCAGCAGCCTCGGCCGGGACAGGGGTAGTTCACCCCTCCACTTT
size: once; V: TRBV7-9; D: .; J: TRBJ1-5; CDR3: CASSSNRDQPQHF; DNA: TGTGCCAGCAGCTCTAACAGGGATCAGCCCCAGCATTTT
size: once; V: TRBV28; D: TRBD1; J: TRBJ1-4; CDR3: CAIHHRDSEKLFF; DNA: TGTGCCATCCACCACCGGGACAGCGAAAAACTGTTTTTT
size: .; V: TRBV2; D: TRBD1; J: TRBJ1-1; CDR3: CASSRTGGTEAFF; DNA: TGTGCCAGCAGCCGGACAGGGGGCACTGAAGCTTTCTTT
size: .; V: TRBV2; D: TRBD1; J: TRBJ2-6; CDR3: CASSEADRVSGANVLTF; DNA: TGTGCCAGCAGTGAAGCTGACAGGGTCTCTGGGGCCAACGTCCTGACTTTC
size: .; V: TRBV27; D: .; J: TRBJ1-1; CDR3: CASRPNWQGNTEAFF; DNA: TGTGCCAGCCGACCGAACTGGCAGGGGAACACTGAAGCTTTCTTT
size: .; V: TRBV6-5; D: TRBD1; J: TRBJ2-2; CDR3: CASNRDRGTGELFF; DNA: TGTGCCAGCAACCGGGACAGGGGCACCGGGGAGCTGTTTTTT
size: .; V: TRBV6-2/TRBV6-3; D: .; J: TRBJ2-2; CDR3: CASSYRAAGGELFF; DNA: TGTGCCAGCAGTTACCGGGCCGCGGGTGGGGAGCTGTTTTTT